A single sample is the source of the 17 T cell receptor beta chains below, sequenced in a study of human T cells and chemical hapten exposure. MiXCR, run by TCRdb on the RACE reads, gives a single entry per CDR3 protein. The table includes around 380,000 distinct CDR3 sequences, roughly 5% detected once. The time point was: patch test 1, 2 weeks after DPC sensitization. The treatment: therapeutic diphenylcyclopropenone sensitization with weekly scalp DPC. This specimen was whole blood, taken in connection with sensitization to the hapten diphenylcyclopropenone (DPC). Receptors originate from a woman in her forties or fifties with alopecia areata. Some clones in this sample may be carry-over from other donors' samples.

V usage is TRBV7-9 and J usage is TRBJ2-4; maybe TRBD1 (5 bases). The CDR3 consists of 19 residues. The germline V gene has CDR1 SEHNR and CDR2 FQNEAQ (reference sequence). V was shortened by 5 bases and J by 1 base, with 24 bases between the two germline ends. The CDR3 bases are TGTGCCAGCAGCCGCAGGGCGGCTGGATCGACAGTGGCCAAAAACATTCAGTACTTC. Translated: CASSRRAAGSTVAKNIQYF.

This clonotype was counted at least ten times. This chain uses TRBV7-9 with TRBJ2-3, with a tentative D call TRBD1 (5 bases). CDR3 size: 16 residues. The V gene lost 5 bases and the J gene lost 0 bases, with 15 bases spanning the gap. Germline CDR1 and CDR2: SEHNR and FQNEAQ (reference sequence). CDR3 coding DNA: TGTGCCAGCAGCCCCCCCTCCGCAGGGAGCACAGATACGCAGTATTTT. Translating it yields CASSPPSAGSTDTQYF. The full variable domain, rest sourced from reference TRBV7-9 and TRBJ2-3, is DTGVSQNPRHKITKRGQNVTFRCDPISEHNRLYWYRQTLGQGPEFLTYFQNEAQLEKSRLLSDRFSAERPKGSFSTLEIQRTEQGDSAMYLCASSPPSAGSTDTQYFGPGTRLTVL.

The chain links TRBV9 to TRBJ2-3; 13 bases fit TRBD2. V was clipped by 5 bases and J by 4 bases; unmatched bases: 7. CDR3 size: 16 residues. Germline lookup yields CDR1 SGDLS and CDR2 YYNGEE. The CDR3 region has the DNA TGTGCCAGCAGTGATTCACTAGCGGGGGGGCCAGATACGCAGTATTTT. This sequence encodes CASSDSLAGGPDTQYF.

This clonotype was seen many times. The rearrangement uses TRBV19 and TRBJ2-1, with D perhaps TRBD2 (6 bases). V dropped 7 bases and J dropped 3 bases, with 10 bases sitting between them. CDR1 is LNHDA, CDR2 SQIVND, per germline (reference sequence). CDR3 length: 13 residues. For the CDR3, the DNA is TGTGCCAGTACCGCGACTAGCTACAATGAGCAGTTCTTC. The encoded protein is CASTATSYNEQFF.

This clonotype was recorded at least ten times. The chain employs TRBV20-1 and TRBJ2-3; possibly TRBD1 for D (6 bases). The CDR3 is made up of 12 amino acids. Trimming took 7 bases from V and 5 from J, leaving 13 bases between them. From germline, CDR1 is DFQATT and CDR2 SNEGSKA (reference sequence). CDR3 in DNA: TGCAGTGTTCTGGGGGCGTTAGATACGCAGTATTTT. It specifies CSVLGALDTQYF.

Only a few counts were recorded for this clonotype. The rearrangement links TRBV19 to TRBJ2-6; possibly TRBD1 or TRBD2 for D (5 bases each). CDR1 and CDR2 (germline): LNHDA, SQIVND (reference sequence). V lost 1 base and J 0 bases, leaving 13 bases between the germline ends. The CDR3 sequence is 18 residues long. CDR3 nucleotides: TGTGCCAGTAGTATAGCGGCAGGGACCCTCTCTGGGGCCAACGTCCTGACTTTC. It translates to CASSIAAGTLSGANVLTF.

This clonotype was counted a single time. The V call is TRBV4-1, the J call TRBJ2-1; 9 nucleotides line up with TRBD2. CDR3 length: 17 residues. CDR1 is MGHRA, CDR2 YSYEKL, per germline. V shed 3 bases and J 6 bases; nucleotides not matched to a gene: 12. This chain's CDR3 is CASSHPSGGGAPNEQFF. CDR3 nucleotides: TGCGCCAGCAGCCACCCATCAGGCGGGGGGGCCCCCAATGAGCAGTTCTTC.

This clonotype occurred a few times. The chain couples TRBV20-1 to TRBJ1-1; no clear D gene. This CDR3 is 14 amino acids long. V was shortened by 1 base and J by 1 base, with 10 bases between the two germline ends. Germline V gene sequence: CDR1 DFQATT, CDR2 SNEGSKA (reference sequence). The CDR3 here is CSARALDWNTEAFF. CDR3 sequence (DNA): TGCAGTGCTAGAGCCCTGGACTGGAACACTGAAGCTTTCTTT.

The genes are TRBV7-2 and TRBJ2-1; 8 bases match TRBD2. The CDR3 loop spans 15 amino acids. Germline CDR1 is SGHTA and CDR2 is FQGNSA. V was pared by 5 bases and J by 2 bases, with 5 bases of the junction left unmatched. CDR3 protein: CASSQTSETYNEQFF. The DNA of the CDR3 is TGTGCCAGCAGCCAGACTAGCGAAACCTACAATGAGCAGTTCTTC.

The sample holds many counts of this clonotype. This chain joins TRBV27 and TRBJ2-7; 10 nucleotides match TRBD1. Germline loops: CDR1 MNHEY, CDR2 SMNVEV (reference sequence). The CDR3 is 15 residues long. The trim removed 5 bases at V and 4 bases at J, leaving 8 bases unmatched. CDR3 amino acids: CASSREPGQGYEQYF. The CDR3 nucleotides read TGTGCCAGCAGTCGAGAGCCGGGACAGGGGTACGAGCAGTACTTC.

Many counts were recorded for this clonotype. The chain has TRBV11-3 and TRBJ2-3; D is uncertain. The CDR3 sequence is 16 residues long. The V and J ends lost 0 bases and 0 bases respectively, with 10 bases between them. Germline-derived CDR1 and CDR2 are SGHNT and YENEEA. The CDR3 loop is CASSLDHGPSTDTQYF. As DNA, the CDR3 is TGTGCCAGCAGCTTAGACCACGGACCTAGCACAGATACGCAGTATTTT.

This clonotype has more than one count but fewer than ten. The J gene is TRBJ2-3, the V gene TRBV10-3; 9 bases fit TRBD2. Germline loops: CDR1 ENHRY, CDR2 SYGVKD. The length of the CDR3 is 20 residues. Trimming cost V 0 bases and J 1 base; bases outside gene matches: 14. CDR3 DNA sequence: TGTGCCATCAGTGAGTCGATTCAAGGGGTCCTAGCGGGGCGCACAGATACGCAGTATTTT. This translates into CAISESIQGVLAGRTDTQYF.

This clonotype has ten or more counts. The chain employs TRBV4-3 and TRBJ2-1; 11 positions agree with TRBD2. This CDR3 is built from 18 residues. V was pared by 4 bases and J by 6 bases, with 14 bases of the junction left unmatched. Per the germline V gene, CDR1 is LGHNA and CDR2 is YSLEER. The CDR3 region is CASSLGLVAGGQGNEQFF. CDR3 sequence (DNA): TGCGCCAGCAGCCTAGGACTAGTAGCGGGAGGGCAGGGCAATGAGCAGTTCTTC.

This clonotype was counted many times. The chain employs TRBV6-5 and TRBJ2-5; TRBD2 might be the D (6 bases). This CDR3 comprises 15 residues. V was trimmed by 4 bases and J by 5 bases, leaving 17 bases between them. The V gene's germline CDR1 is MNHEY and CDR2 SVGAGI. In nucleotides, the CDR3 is TGTGCCAGCAGTTCCGCGGGTAGCGGCGCGGAGACCCAGTACTTC. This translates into CASSSAGSGAETQYF.

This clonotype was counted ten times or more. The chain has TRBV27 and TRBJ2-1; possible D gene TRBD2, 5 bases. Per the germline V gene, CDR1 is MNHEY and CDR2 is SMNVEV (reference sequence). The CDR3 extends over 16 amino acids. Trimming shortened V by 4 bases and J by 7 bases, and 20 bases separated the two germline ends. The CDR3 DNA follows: TGTGCCAGCAGTTCGCCACCCGCTAGTACGGGAAATGAGCAGTTCTTC. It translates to CASSSPPASTGNEQFF.

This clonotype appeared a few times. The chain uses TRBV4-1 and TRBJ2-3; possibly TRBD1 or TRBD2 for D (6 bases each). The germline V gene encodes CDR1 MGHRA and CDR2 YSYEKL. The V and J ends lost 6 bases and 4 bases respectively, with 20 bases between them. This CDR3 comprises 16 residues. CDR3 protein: CASSPVPGGFADTQYF. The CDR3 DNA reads TGCGCCAGCAGTCCCGTACCCGGGGGCTTCGCAGATACGCAGTATTTT.

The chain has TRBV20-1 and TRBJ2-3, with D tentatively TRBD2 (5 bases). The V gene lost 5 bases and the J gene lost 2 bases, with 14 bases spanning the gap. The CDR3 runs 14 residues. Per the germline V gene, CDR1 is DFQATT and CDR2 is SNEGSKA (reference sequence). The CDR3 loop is CSADAKRVTDTQYF. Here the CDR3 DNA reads TGCAGTGCTGATGCTAAGAGGGTCACAGATACGCAGTATTTT.